The 14 T cell receptor beta chains below were found in one sample sequenced in a study of blood T cells in healthy people across ages. With a J-beta primer mix and a sample-barcoded 5' primer, a second PCR ran about 7 to 12 cycles. TCRdb ran MiXCR on the 5' RACE reads and lists one entry per CDR3 protein. The data hold around 1,000,000 distinct CDR3 sequences, with 20% to 25% observed a single time. The sample was also linked to a second study, of T cells of mothers and their children.

Sequenced: blood. Receptors originate from a girl aged 2-10 years in good health.

This clonotype has a handful of counts. V usage is TRBV27 and J usage is TRBJ2-5; 10 nucleotides match TRBD1. V shed 5 bases and J 14 bases; nucleotides not matched to a gene: 11. CDR1 is MNHEY, CDR2 SMNVEV, per germline (reference sequence). CDR3 length equals 13 residues. The chain's CDR3 is CASSGGTGEGLYF. CDR3 in DNA: TGTGCCAGCAGTGGAGGGACAGGGGAAGGCCTATACTTC.

The chain uses TRBV20-1 and TRBJ2-5, with D possibly being TRBD2 (5 bases). Germline CDR1 DFQATT, CDR2 SNEGSKA (reference sequence). The V gene lost 2 bases and the J gene lost 2 bases, with 9 bases spanning the gap. The CDR3 runs to 13 residues. The CDR3 DNA follows: TGCAGTGCTAGATTCTCGGGGCAAGAGACCCAGTACTTC. It is translated as CSARFSGQETQYF.

The V gene is TRBV28, the J gene TRBJ2-7, with D perhaps TRBD1 (6 bases). This CDR3 has 13 amino acids. Germline CDR1 and CDR2: MDHEN and SYDVKM. Deletions cut 6 bases from V and 3 bases from J, with 12 bases between. CDR3 in amino acids: CASSHGTIYEQYF. Written as DNA, the CDR3 is TGTGCCAGCAGCCACGGGACAATCTACGAGCAGTACTTC.

V and J are TRBV29-1 and TRBJ2-5; maybe TRBD2 (5 bases). Germline V gene lookup returns CDR1 SQVTM and CDR2 ANQGSEA. This CDR3 region has 16 residues. Trimming shortened V by 4 bases and J by 1 base, and 19 bases separated the two germline ends. DNA of the CDR3: TGCAGCGTTGTGGATTGGGAGCGGAGCCTCCAAGAGACCCAGTACTTC. It yields the protein CSVVDWERSLQETQYF.

This clonotype was detected a few times. One junction end disagrees with the germline gene, perhaps due to a read error. The chain combines TRBV10-3 with TRBJ2-5, with no clear D. The J call is in doubt because the DNA end fits TRBJ2-1 better. Germline CDR1 ENHRY, CDR2 SYGVKD. This CDR3 spans 13 amino acids. The CDR3 region has the DNA TGTGCCATCAGGGACGCCCGCTACAATGCGCAGTTCTTC. Translation: CAIRDARYNAQFF.

Details on this clonotype: The junction differs from germline at one of its ends, possibly a read error. The rearrangement links TRBV7-2 to TRBJ1-5; tentative D call: TRBD1 (5 bases). The CDR3 sequence is 14 residues long. Germline CDR1 reads SGHTA; CDR2 reads FQGNSA. CDR3 nucleotide sequence: TGTGCCAGCAGGTTAGACAGTCCGAATCAGCCCCAGCATTTT. Its translation is CASRLDSPNQPQHF.

The genes are TRBV6-2 or TRBV6-3 and TRBJ2-2, with unresolved D. Trimming pared 6 bases from V and 5 bases from J, leaving 7 bases between. The CDR3 consists of 12 residues. CDR1 and CDR2 (germline): MNHEY, SVGEGT. The CDR3 loop reads CASRRFTGELFF. The CDR3 nucleotides read TGTGCCAGCAGGAGATTTACCGGGGAGCTGTTTTTT.

This clonotype was seen a few times. This chain connects TRBV10-2 to TRBJ2-7; TRBD1 matches 8 bases. The CDR3 length is 13 residues. After removal of 11 bases from V and 6 bases from J, the junction contained 12 bases not matched to a gene. The germline gives CDR1 WSHSY, CDR2 SAAADI. The CDR3 DNA follows: TGCGCCGCGGACCGACAGGGGAATGGCGAGCAGTACTTC. This codes for CAADRQGNGEQYF.

The chain couples TRBV7-2 to TRBJ2-3; 9 bases line up with TRBD2. The CDR3 length is 14 residues. The germline V gene encodes CDR1 SGHTA and CDR2 FQGNSA. After removal of 5 bases from V and 4 bases from J, the junction contained 4 bases not matched to a gene. CDR3 residues: CASSTIAGADTQYF. CDR3 DNA sequence: TGTGCCAGCAGCACCATAGCGGGAGCAGATACGCAGTATTTT.

The CDR3: CASSSWAGGSYNEQFF. In DNA, the CDR3 is TGTGCCAGCAGCTCCTGGGCGGGGGGCTCCTACAATGAGCAGTTCTTC. The J gene is TRBJ2-1, the V gene TRBV7-9; TRBD2 agrees at 8 bases. Germline CDR1 is SEHNR and CDR2 is FQNEAQ (reference sequence). J gave up 0 bases and V 4 bases, and 5 bases lay outside the gene matches. The length of the CDR3 is 16 residues.

This clonotype was seen a handful of times. V and J are TRBV10-3 and TRBJ1-4, with D possibly matching TRBD1 (5 bases). In germline, CDR1 is ENHRY, CDR2 SYGVKD. The CDR3 runs to 12 residues. V was clipped by 10 bases and J by 6 bases, with 12 bases between them. The CDR3 DNA reads TGTGCCACGGCCGGGACGGATGAAAAACTGTTTTTT. It specifies CATAGTDEKLFF.

This clonotype has only one observation. A much larger clone differs by one base, so this may be a read error. The chain uses TRBV12-3 or TRBV12-4 and TRBJ2-7, with D perhaps matching TRBD2 (6 bases). Trimming pared 6 bases from V and 0 bases from J, leaving 9 bases between. The CDR3 sequence is 13 residues long. The CDR3 reads CASRSDYSYEQYF. The CDR3 nucleotides read TGTGCCAGCAGATCGGACTACTCCTACGAGCAGTACTTC.

This clonotype was seen only a few times. The chain links TRBV28 to TRBJ2-7; 8 bases line up with TRBD1. CDR1 MDHEN and CDR2 SYDVKM come from the germline V gene. With 3 bases clipped from V and 6 bases from J, the junction kept 10 bases outside the gene matches. The CDR3 runs to 15 residues. CDR3 amino acids: CASSFTPDRGAEQYF. The CDR3 DNA sequence: TGTGCCAGCAGTTTTACACCCGACAGGGGTGCCGAGCAGTACTTC.

This clonotype was counted a few times. The chain uses TRBV12-3 or TRBV12-4 and TRBJ2-5; D assignment may be TRBD1 or TRBD2 (5 bases each). TRBJ2-7 explains the end of the DNA better; the J call may be wrong. This CDR3 is 13 amino acids long. The CDR3 spells CASPRDPAHEQYF. CDR3 sequence (DNA): TGTGCCAGCCCCCGGGACCCAGCCCACGAGCAGTACTTC.